This T cell receptor beta chain appears in the sequencing data of a study of T cell responses to AZD1222 COVID-19 vaccine. A word on this clone: Its antigen is unknown.

Profiling relied on immunoSEQ multiplex PCR, and the TCRdb table lists in-frame clones only, not all of them. The sample carries 150,000 to 200,000 clones, around 89% recorded once. Study-level results: Spike-specific TCR breadth and depth grew following two AZD1222 doses. Repertoires were sampled only after the peak T cell response.

V gave up 0 bases and J gave up 5 bases; unmatched junction bases: 12. CDR3 length: 18 amino acids. The rearrangement joins TRBV5-3 to TRBJ2-1; 9 positions agree with TRBD1. TRBV5-3 is filed as an ORF, its function uncertain. The sample in question was peripheral blood, obtained on day 0 of AZD1222 vaccination. The receptor was derived from an adult in good health. The CDR3 region is CARSLVAPGQGIDNEQFF. Written as DNA, the CDR3 is TGTGCCAGAAGCTTGGTAGCCCCAGGACAGGGGATCGACAATGAGCAGTTCTTC.